Below, 19 T cell receptor beta chains from the same sample are listed, as sequenced in a study of blood T cell repertoires in COVID-19. Generated by immunoSEQ multiplex PCR, the TCRdb table keeps only in-frame clones and is missing some. The sample includes roughly 77,000 clones, 85% to 90% of them seen just once. What was sequenced was peripheral blood. Receptors originate from a woman aged 80 or over with active COVID-19.

The V call is TRBV9, the J call TRBJ2-2, with D tentatively TRBD2 (6 bases). Germline-derived CDR1 and CDR2 are SGDLS and YYNGEE. This CDR3 is 16 amino acids long. Trimming removed 0 bases from V and 1 base from J, with 10 bases in between. In DNA, the CDR3 is TGTGCCAGCAGCGTAGGGGATAGCGGGAACACCGGGGAGCTGTTTTTT. Translated, it gives CASSVGDSGNTGELFF.

This clone appeared a single time. The genes are TRBV7-9 and TRBJ2-1, with D possibly TRBD2 on 5 matching bases. Between the trimmed V and J ends, which lost 3 bases and 7 bases, there was a span of 10 bases. Germline CDR1 SEHNR, CDR2 FQNEAQ (reference sequence). This CDR3 contains 13 residues. CDR3 region: CASSFSEGNEQFF. The CDR3 bases are TGTGCCAGCAGCTTTAGCGAGGGTAATGAGCAGTTCTTC. The variable domain in full, completed from reference TRBV7-9 and TRBJ2-1, reads DTGVSQNPRHKITKRGQNVTFRCDPISEHNRLYWYRQTLGQGPEFLTYFQNEAQLEKSRLLSDRFSAERPKGSFSTLEIQRTEQGDSAMYLCASSFSEGNEQFFGPGTRLTVL.

This clone showed up just once. The V and J genes are TRBV6-6 and TRBJ1-5; no firm D call. CDR1 MNHNY and CDR2 SVGAGI come from the germline V gene (reference sequence). V was pared by 5 bases and J by 4 bases, with 6 bases between. This CDR3 is 12 amino acids long. The CDR3 loop reads CASSLPNQPQHF. The CDR3 DNA sequence: TGTGCCAGCAGTCTCCCTAATCAGCCCCAGCATTTT.

This clone was seen more than once but under ten times. The chain is built from TRBV18 and TRBJ1-1, with unresolved D. Germline V gives CDR1 KGHSH, CDR2 LQKENI. The CDR3 has 13 amino acids. V shed 3 bases and J shed 1 base, with 6 bases lying between them. The CDR3 nucleotides are TGTGCCAGCTCACCGATGGCGAACACTGAAGCTTTCTTT. It specifies CASSPMANTEAFF.

The chain's CDR3 is CASSGTAPHGYTF. In DNA form, the CDR3 reads TGTGCCAGCAGTGGGACAGCCCCCCATGGCTACACCTTC. V and J are TRBV6-2 or TRBV6-3 and TRBJ1-2; 7 bases match TRBD1. V trimming: 5 bases; J trimming: 6 bases; junction bases outside the gene matches: 6. The CDR3 spans 13 residues. The V gene's germline CDR1 is MNHEY and CDR2 SVGEGT.

The rearrangement joins TRBV7-9 to TRBJ1-1; TRBD1 is a possible D gene (6 bases). Germline CDR1 is SEHNR and CDR2 is FQNEAQ (reference sequence). This CDR3 is 14 amino acids long. Trimming removed 5 bases from V and 10 bases from J, with 20 bases in between. The CDR3 sequence: CASSRLQGEDGAFF. CDR3 nucleotide sequence: TGTGCCAGCAGCAGATTACAGGGTGAGGACGGAGCTTTCTTT. The whole variable domain, remainder taken from reference TRBV7-9 and TRBJ1-1, is DTGVSQNPRHKITKRGQNVTFRCDPISEHNRLYWYRQTLGQGPEFLTYFQNEAQLEKSRLLSDRFSAERPKGSFSTLEIQRTEQGDSAMYLCASSRLQGEDGAFFGQGTRLTVV.

V gene TRBV30 combines with J gene TRBJ1-4; the D is unclear. The CDR3 loop spans 15 amino acids. The V end was cut by 2 bases, the J end by 0 bases, with 10 bases between. Looked up from germline, CDR1 is GTSNPN and CDR2 is SVGIG (reference sequence). The CDR3: CAWSMQVTTNEKLFF. The CDR3 DNA sequence: TGTGCCTGGAGTATGCAGGTCACAACTAATGAAAAACTGTTTTTT.

The chain combines TRBV6-4 with TRBJ2-1; 15 nucleotides align to TRBD2. CDR3 length: 14 amino acids. With 6 bases clipped from V and 9 bases from J, the junction kept 3 bases outside the gene matches. The germline V gene encodes CDR1 MRHNA and CDR2 SNTAGT. The CDR3 DNA sequence: TGTGCCAGCAGGCAGGGACTAGCGGGAGGTGAGCAGTTCTTC. It encodes CASRQGLAGGEQFF.

This chain uses TRBV5-6 with TRBJ2-2; possible D gene TRBD2, 5 bases. Trimming pared 7 bases from V and 7 bases from J, leaving 8 bases between. Germline CDR1 is SGHDT and CDR2 is YYEEEE. The CDR3 runs to 11 residues. For the CDR3, the DNA is TGTGCCAGCGACGGGGTCGGGGAGCTGTTTTTT. Translation gives CASDGVGELFF.

The chain combines TRBV3-1 (or the pseudogene TRBV3-2) with TRBJ2-1, with 7 bases that match TRBD2. Losses at the gene ends were 3 bases for V and 0 bases for J; bases not matched to a gene: 2. The length of the CDR3 is 15 residues. The V gene's germline CDR1 is LGHDT and CDR2 YNNKEL (reference sequence). The chain's CDR3 is CASSQRGSSYNEQFF. The CDR3 nucleotides are TGTGCCAGCAGCCAGCGGGGGAGCTCCTACAATGAGCAGTTCTTC.

V gene TRBV2 combines with J gene TRBJ2-1, with a possible D match to TRBD2 (6 bases). This CDR3 is 14 amino acids long. Germline values: CDR1 SNHLY, CDR2 FYNNEI. Trimming shortened V by 7 bases and J by 5 bases, and 15 bases separated the two germline ends. CDR3 region: CASKSGSGDNEQFF. As DNA, the CDR3 is TGTGCCAGCAAGTCAGGTAGCGGAGACAATGAGCAGTTCTTC. The whole variable domain, remainder taken from reference TRBV2 and TRBJ2-1, is EPEVTQTPSHQVTQMGQEVILRCVPISNHLYFYWYRQILGQKVEFLVSFYNNEISEKSEIFDDQFSVERPDGSNFTLKIRSTKLEDSAMYFCASKSGSGDNEQFFGPGTRLTVL.

The chain couples TRBV2 to TRBJ2-2, with 8 nucleotides matching TRBD2. The ends lost 5 bases at V and 8 bases at J; junction bases unmatched: 13. Germline V gene data show CDR1 as SNHLY and CDR2 as FYNNEI. This CDR3 spans 16 amino acids. In DNA, the CDR3 is TGTGCCAGCAGTTCTAGCGGGCCCCAGGGTCCGGGGGAGCTGTTTTTT. This gives the protein CASSSSGPQGPGELFF.

This sequence joins TRBV7-8 and TRBJ1-5; no definite D call. V was clipped by 5 bases and J by 3 bases, with 8 bases between them. The CDR3 is made up of 13 amino acids. Germline V gene sequence: CDR1 SGHVS, CDR2 FQNEAQ. The DNA of the CDR3 is TGTGCCAGCAGCGCACTTAACAATCAGCCCCAGCATTTT. It is translated as CASSALNNQPQHF.

The chain links TRBV29-1 to TRBJ2-2; D unresolved. The CDR3 has 12 amino acids. Germline CDR1 and CDR2: SQVTM and ANQGSEA. The V gene lost 5 bases and the J gene lost 5 bases, with 9 bases spanning the gap. The CDR3 DNA sequence: TGCAGCGTTTCGACGGGTACCGGGGAGCTGTTTTTT. This encodes CSVSTGTGELFF.

The chain uses TRBV18 and TRBJ1-2; D gene uncertain. Trimming took 6 bases from V and 2 from J, leaving 13 bases between them. Germline V gene lookup returns CDR1 KGHSH and CDR2 LQKENI. This CDR3 has 14 amino acids. CDR3 DNA sequence: TGTGCCAGCTCCCCGGAGTCGGGGAACTATGGCTACACCTTC. Translation: CASSPESGNYGYTF.

V gene TRBV2 combines with J gene TRBJ1-4; 7 positions agree with TRBD1. The length of the CDR3 is 15 residues. With V trimmed by 2 bases and J by 8 bases, 8 bases remained unmatched. Germline V gene sequence: CDR1 SNHLY, CDR2 FYNNEI. In DNA, the CDR3 is TGTGCCAGCAGTGAAATGGGACAGATCGGAGAAAAACTGTTTTTT. It translates to CASSEMGQIGEKLFF.

This clone was seen only once. V and J are TRBV28 and TRBJ1-2, with TRBD1 matching 9 bases. Looked up from germline, CDR1 is MDHEN and CDR2 is SYDVKM. V gave up 4 bases and J gave up 4 bases; unmatched junction bases: 7. The CDR3 totals 15 residues. Here the CDR3 reads CASSSQGALPYGYTF. The CDR3 DNA reads TGTGCCAGCAGTTCACAGGGGGCCCTACCCTATGGCTACACCTTC.

CDR3 nucleotide sequence: TGTGCCAGCAGCAAGGGGGACACAGATACGCAGTATTTT. Amino acid sequence: CASSKGDTDTQYF. This rearrangement joins TRBV11-3 to TRBJ2-3; TRBD1 might be the D (6 bases). Germline lookup yields CDR1 SGHNT and CDR2 YENEEA. Trimming took off 5 bases at V and 2 bases at J, with 8 bases between the two ends. The CDR3 covers 13 residues.

The chain has TRBV6-5 and TRBJ1-1; D perhaps matches TRBD1 (5 bases). Trimming cost V 6 bases and J 3 bases, with 17 bases left between them. Germline CDR1 MNHEY, CDR2 SVGAGI. The CDR3 runs 15 residues. CDR3 DNA: TGTGCCAGCAGAACCTACGGGACGGGGGACACTGAAGCTTTCTTT. Protein product: CASRTYGTGDTEAFF.